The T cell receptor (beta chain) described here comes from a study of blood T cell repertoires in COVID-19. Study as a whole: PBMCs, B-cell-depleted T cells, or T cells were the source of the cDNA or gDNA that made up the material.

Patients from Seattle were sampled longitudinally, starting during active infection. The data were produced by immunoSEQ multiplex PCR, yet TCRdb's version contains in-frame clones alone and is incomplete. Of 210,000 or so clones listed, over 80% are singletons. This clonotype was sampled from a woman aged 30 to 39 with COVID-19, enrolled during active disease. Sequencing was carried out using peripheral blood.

CDR3 DNA sequence: TGTGCCAGCAGCTCGACAGGAAGCACAGATACGCAGTATTTT. Translated, it gives CASSSTGSTDTQYF. The chain uses TRBV7-9 and TRBJ2-3; maybe TRBD1 (6 bases). Germline V CDR1 and CDR2: SEHNR, FQNEAQ (reference sequence). Trimming shortened V by 4 bases and J by 0 bases, and 8 bases separated the two germline ends. The CDR3 loop spans 14 amino acids. Supplemented by reference TRBV7-9 and TRBJ2-3, the full variable domain reads DTGVSQNPRHKITKRGQNVTFRCDPISEHNRLYWYRQTLGQGPEFLTYFQNEAQLEKSRLLSDRFSAERPKGSFSTLEIQRTEQGDSAMYLCASSSTGSTDTQYFGPGTRLTVL.